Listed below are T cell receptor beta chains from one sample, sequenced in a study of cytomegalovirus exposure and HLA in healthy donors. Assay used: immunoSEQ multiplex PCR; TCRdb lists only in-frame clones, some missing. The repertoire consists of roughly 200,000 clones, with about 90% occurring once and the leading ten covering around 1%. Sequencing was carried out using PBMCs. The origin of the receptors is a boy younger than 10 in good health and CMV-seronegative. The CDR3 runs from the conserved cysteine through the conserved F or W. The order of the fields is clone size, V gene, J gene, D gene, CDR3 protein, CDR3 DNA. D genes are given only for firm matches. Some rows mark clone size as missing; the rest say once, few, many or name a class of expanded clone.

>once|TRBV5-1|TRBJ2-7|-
CASSLAAAAYEQYF
TGCGCCAGCAGCTTGGCGGCGGCGGCCTACGAGCAGTACTTC
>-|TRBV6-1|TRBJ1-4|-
CASSEVGAAGFEKLFF
TGTGCCAGCAGTGAAGTAGGGGCAGCGGGGTTTGAAAAACTGTTTTTT
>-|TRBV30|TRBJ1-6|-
CASDSMSSYNSPLHF
TGTGCCTCGGACAGCATGAGCTCCTATAATTCACCCCTCCACTTT
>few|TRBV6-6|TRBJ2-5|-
CASSPGGLRLKTQYF
TGTGCCAGCAGTCCTGGTGGCTTACGTCTGAAGACCCAGTACTTC
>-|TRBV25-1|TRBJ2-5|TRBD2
CASSEGAGGPHKTQYF
TGTGCCAGCAGTGAAGGGGCGGGAGGGCCGCATAAGACCCAGTACTTC
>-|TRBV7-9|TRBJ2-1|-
CASSLVTVSHNEQFF
TGTGCCAGCAGCTTAGTTACCGTAAGCCACAATGAGCAGTTCTTC
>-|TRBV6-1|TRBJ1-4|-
CASSEGPGKKLFF
TGTGCCAGCAGTGAGGGCCCGGGGAAAAAACTGTTTTTT
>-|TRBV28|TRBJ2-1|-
CASRVTGSYNEQFF
TGTGCCAGTAGGGTTACGGGGAGCTACAATGAGCAGTTCTTC
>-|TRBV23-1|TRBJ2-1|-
CASSLFSEQFF
TGCGCCAGCAGCCTTTTTAGTGAGCAGTTCTTC
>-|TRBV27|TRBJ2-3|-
CASRDHRAGADTQYF
TGTGCCAGCAGAGATCATCGGGCGGGCGCGGATACGCAGTATTTT